This record concerns one T cell receptor beta chain sequence. The time point: after neoadjuvant nivolumab, at surgical resection. This entry belongs to a study of neoadjuvant anti-PD-1 for oral cavity cancer. The table came from immunoSEQ multiplex PCR; TCRdb's copy has only in-frame clones and leaves some out. The sample holds approximately 37,000 clones, around two fifths seen once. This material consisted of tumor tissue, taken after nivolumab (anti-PD-1) treatment. The receptor was derived from a person aged 40 to 85 with oral cavity squamous cell carcinoma.

The CDR3 DNA sequence: TGTGCCAGCTCACCAATGCAGGGGAACACTGAAGCTTTCTTT. Its protein product is CASSPMQGNTEAFF. V gene TRBV18 combines with J gene TRBJ1-1; D possibly corresponds to TRBD1 (5 bases). The germline gives CDR1 KGHSH, CDR2 LQKENI. This CDR3 comprises 14 residues. V was shortened by 2 bases and J by 1 base, with 8 bases between the two germline ends.